This passage covers 18 T cell receptor beta chains from one sample sequenced in a study of blood T cell repertoires in COVID-19. Sequenced by immunoSEQ multiplex PCR; TCRdb stores in-frame clones only, minus some. The profile covers around 250,000 clones, with approximately 80% appearing a single time and less than 3.5% taken by the ten largest. Sequencing was performed on peripheral blood. Receptors were obtained from a young woman with acute or convalescent COVID-19.

The genes are TRBV5-4 and TRBJ2-1; 7 nucleotides align to TRBD1. This CDR3 is 15 amino acids long. V was pared by 0 bases and J by 5 bases, with 5 bases of the junction left unmatched. CDR1 and CDR2 from the germline V gene are SGHNT and YYREEE (reference sequence). In nucleotides, the CDR3 is TGTGCCAGCAGCTTGGCGACCAGGGGGAACAATGAGCAGTTCTTC. Protein product: CASSLATRGNNEQFF.

The rearrangement uses TRBV5-1 and TRBJ2-1; 10 positions match TRBD2. The V gene's germline CDR1 is SGHRS and CDR2 YFSETQ. This CDR3 has 15 residues. V lost 2 bases and J lost 4; bases outside the gene matches: 3. CDR3 sequence (DNA): TGCGCCAGCAGCTTCGGGACTAGCGTATACAATGAGCAGTTCTTC. It codes for CASSFGTSVYNEQFF.

This clone was recorded once. The rearrangement links TRBV10-3 to TRBJ2-1; perhaps TRBD2 as D (6 bases). V lost 2 bases, J lost 7 bases, and 15 bases lay in between. CDR3 length: 15 amino acids. Per the germline V gene, CDR1 is ENHRY and CDR2 is SYGVKD. CDR3 region: CAISEGASAVNEQFF. The CDR3 region has the DNA TGTGCCATCAGTGAGGGGGCTAGCGCCGTAAATGAGCAGTTCTTC.

Worth noting for this clone: The identical CDR3 is also encoded by other nucleotide sequences in the sample. The V gene is TRBV7-8, the J gene TRBJ1-1; D might be TRBD1 (5 bases). Germline V gene sequence: CDR1 SGHVS, CDR2 FQNEAQ. This CDR3 region has 14 residues. Trimming stripped 4 bases from V and 1 base from J, with 10 bases between. CDR3 sequence reads: CASSSWGGNTEAFF. The CDR3 region has the DNA TGTGCCAGCAGCTCTTGGGGGGGGAACACTGAAGCTTTCTTT.

This clone was recorded once. The genes are TRBV6-2 or TRBV6-3 and TRBJ2-5; tentative D call: TRBD2 (6 bases). CDR3 length equals 13 residues. Trimming took 4 bases from V and 0 from J, leaving 6 bases between them. Germline loops: CDR1 MNHEY, CDR2 SVGEGT. In DNA form, the CDR3 reads TGTGCCAGCAGTTGGGACTACCAAGAGACCCAGTACTTC. Its protein product is CASSWDYQETQYF.

J is TRBJ2-1 and V is TRBV12-3 or TRBV12-4; D possibly corresponds to TRBD2 (6 bases). CDR3 size: 13 residues. The germline V and J ends were trimmed by 3 bases and 9 bases, with 12 bases remaining between them. The CDR3 DNA is TGTGCCAGCAGTTTCTTGCTAGCGCGTGAGCAGTTCTTC. It specifies CASSFLLAREQFF.

The rearrangement uses TRBV9 and TRBJ2-1, with D maybe TRBD1 (5 bases). The CDR3 runs 16 residues. V was cut by 4 bases and J by 10 bases, with 24 bases left in between. Germline CDR1 and CDR2: SGDLS and YYNGEE. The CDR3 loop reads CASSSLGTTLKGEQFF. Written as DNA, the CDR3 is TGTGCCAGCAGCTCCCTGGGCACTACCTTAAAGGGGGAGCAGTTCTTC.

This rearrangement joins TRBV27 to TRBJ2-7, with D unclear. V lost 6 bases and J 3 bases, leaving 12 bases between the germline ends. Germline V gene data show CDR1 as MNHEY and CDR2 as SMNVEV (reference sequence). CDR3 length: 13 residues. This CDR3 is CASSLVGDYEQYF. CDR3 DNA: TGTGCCAGCAGCCTGGTTGGAGACTACGAGCAGTACTTC.

The chain carries TRBV11-2 and TRBJ1-1; no clear D gene. This CDR3 contains 12 residues. The germline V and J ends were trimmed by 5 bases and 3 bases, with 7 bases remaining between them. CDR1 and CDR2 from the germline V gene are SGHAT and FQNNGV. The CDR3 DNA sequence: TGTGCCAGCAGCCCCCAGGACACTGAAGCTTTCTTT. It yields the protein CASSPQDTEAFF.

This clone was counted ten times or more. V gene TRBV30 combines with J gene TRBJ1-6; tentative D call: TRBD1 (6 bases). This CDR3 comprises 13 residues. Looked up from germline, CDR1 is GTSNPN and CDR2 is SVGIG (reference sequence). V shed 1 base and J shed 7 bases, with 8 bases lying between them. The CDR3 here is CAWSAQGNSPLHF. In DNA, the CDR3 is TGTGCCTGGAGTGCACAGGGAAATTCACCCCTCCACTTT.

The chain links TRBV9 to TRBJ2-1, with D perhaps matching TRBD2 (7 bases). V shed 6 bases and J shed 3 bases, with 13 bases lying between them. The CDR3 contains 14 residues. Germline lookup yields CDR1 SGDLS and CDR2 YYNGEE. The DNA for the CDR3 is TGTGCCAGCACTGGGGGGGCGGACTACAATGAGCAGTTCTTC. Residues: CASTGGADYNEQFF.

J is TRBJ2-5 and V is TRBV6-2 or TRBV6-3; D may be TRBD1 (5 bases). Between the trimmed V and J ends, which lost 2 bases and 0 bases, there was a span of 19 bases. Germline V gives CDR1 MNHEY, CDR2 SVGEGT. There are 18 residues in the CDR3. The CDR3 nucleotides are TGTGCCAGCAGTTACGGGTATGGGCGGACAAGGTACCAAGAGACCCAGTACTTC. It specifies CASSYGYGRTRYQETQYF.

The chain recombines TRBV19 with TRBJ2-1, with 7 bases aligning to TRBD2. CDR1 is LNHDA, CDR2 SQIVND, per germline (reference sequence). The CDR3 has 18 residues. V trimming: 2 bases; J trimming: 5 bases; junction bases outside the gene matches: 15. As DNA, the CDR3 is TGTGCCAGTAGTATAATGGAGCTGGCGGGAGAATCCCACAATGAGCAGTTCTTC. This codes for CASSIMELAGESHNEQFF.

This clone occurred once. This chain links TRBV19 with TRBJ2-7, with 9 bases that match TRBD2. CDR1 is LNHDA, CDR2 SQIVND, per germline (reference sequence). CDR3 length: 14 residues. The V segment lost 4 bases and the J segment 2 bases; nucleotides outside the gene matches: 3. The CDR3 loop is CASSNSGSTYEQYF. CDR3 in DNA: TGTGCCAGTAGTAATAGCGGGAGTACCTACGAGCAGTACTTC.

The genes are TRBV3-1 (or the pseudogene TRBV3-2) and TRBJ1-5; 8 bases are a match to TRBD1. The trim removed 1 base at V and 4 bases at J, leaving 3 bases unmatched. This CDR3 comprises 15 residues. Germline CDR1 is LGHDT and CDR2 is YNNKEL (reference sequence). The CDR3 DNA is TGTGCCAGCAGCCAAGGACAGGGGATAAATCAGCCCCAGCATTTT. Translated, it gives CASSQGQGINQPQHF.

This chain links TRBV5-5 with TRBJ2-7; 10 bases line up with TRBD2. V shed 4 bases and J 2 bases; nucleotides not matched to a gene: 3. The germline V gene encodes CDR1 SGHKS and CDR2 YYEKEE (reference sequence). This CDR3 region has 14 residues. CDR3 bases: TGTGCCAGCAGCGGAAGCGGGAGGGCCTACGAGCAGTACTTC. It is translated as CASSGSGRAYEQYF.

V gene TRBV18 combines with J gene TRBJ2-7; 8 nucleotides match TRBD1. Germline assignment: CDR1 KGHSH and CDR2 LQKENI. Trimming took 4 bases from V and 5 from J; bases not matched to a gene: 7. The CDR3 totals 14 residues. CDR3 residues: CASSLPTGEDEQYF. The CDR3 DNA is TGTGCCAGCTCACTTCCGACAGGGGAAGACGAGCAGTACTTC. Full variable domain (remainder filled in from reference TRBV18 and TRBJ2-7): NAGVMQNPRHLVRRRGQEARLRCSPMKGHSHVYWYRQLPEEGLKFMVYLQKENIIDESGMPKERFSAEFPKEGPSILRIQQVVRGDSAAYFCASSLPTGEDEQYFGPGTRLTVT.

In its sample, this clone was seen a few times. The CDR3 DNA reads TGTGCCAGCAGTTCTCCTAGCGGGGGCTCCTACAATGAGCAGTTCTTC. Its translation: CASSSPSGGSYNEQFF. The chain links TRBV28 to TRBJ2-1; 10 positions agree with TRBD2. Trimming removed 4 bases from V and 0 bases from J; junction bases left unmatched: 3. The CDR3 spans 16 residues. CDR1 is MDHEN, CDR2 SYDVKM, per germline.